One sample yielded the 13 T cell receptor beta chains listed below, sequenced in a study of blood T cell repertoires in COVID-19. Profiling relied on immunoSEQ multiplex PCR, and the TCRdb table lists in-frame clones only, not all of them. Among about 240,000 clones listed, roughly 80% were seen once. The sample comprised peripheral blood. Every receptor here comes from a woman under 30 with acute or convalescent COVID-19.

V is TRBV11-2 and J is TRBJ1-2; D might be TRBD1 (5 bases). V was shortened by 5 bases and J by 4 bases, with 11 bases between the two germline ends. Germline values: CDR1 SGHAT, CDR2 FQNNGV. The CDR3 extends over 13 amino acids. The CDR3 is CASSADTSYGYTF. CDR3 nucleotide sequence: TGTGCCAGCAGCGCGGACACCTCCTATGGCTACACCTTC. Supplemented by reference TRBV11-2 and TRBJ1-2, the full variable domain reads EAGVAQSPRYKIIEKRQSVAFWCNPISGHATLYWYQQILGQGPKLLIQFQNNGVVDDSQLPKDRFSAERLKGVDSTLKIQPAKLEDSAVYLCASSADTSYGYTFGSGTRLTVV.

V is TRBV20-1 and J is TRBJ2-1; D perhaps matches TRBD2 (6 bases). V lost 3 bases and J lost 6, with 21 bases in between. The CDR3 consists of 16 residues. Germline V CDR1 and CDR2: DFQATT, SNEGSKA (reference sequence). DNA of the CDR3: TGCAGTGCTAGTGCCACGCTAGCGCCGCAAGGCAATGAGCAGTTCTTC. Translation gives CSASATLAPQGNEQFF.

The gene calls are TRBV7-9 and TRBJ2-2; TRBD1 aligns across 9 bases. The V gene's germline CDR1 is SEHNR and CDR2 FQNEAQ (reference sequence). V shed 3 bases and J 0 bases; nucleotides not matched to a gene: 11. This CDR3 has 19 amino acids. The CDR3: CASSFRPVGQGSNTGELFF. The DNA of the CDR3 is TGTGCCAGCAGCTTTAGGCCTGTGGGACAGGGATCGAACACCGGGGAGCTGTTTTTT.

This chain connects TRBV28 to TRBJ1-1; D is unresolved. The germline CDR1 and CDR2 sequences are MDHEN and SYDVKM. V dropped 5 bases and J dropped 0 bases, with 19 bases sitting between them. This CDR3 is 17 amino acids long. CDR3 loop: CASSSPEWAPLNTEAFF. As DNA, the CDR3 is TGTGCCAGCAGTAGTCCCGAGTGGGCACCGTTGAACACTGAAGCTTTCTTT.

The chain has TRBV7-9 and TRBJ2-2; 11 bases are shared with TRBD2. CDR1 and CDR2 from the germline V gene are SEHNR and FQNEAQ (reference sequence). Unmatched junction bases numbered 3, after V lost 5 bases and J lost 1 base. CDR3 size: 16 residues. In DNA, the CDR3 is TGTGCCAGCAGCGCCCTAGCGGGAGGGAACACCGGGGAGCTGTTTTTT. Translating gives CASSALAGGNTGELFF.

This clone was counted a single time. This sequence joins TRBV19 and TRBJ2-2; no firm D call. The V gene lost 1 base and the J gene lost 1 base, with 4 bases spanning the gap. This CDR3 comprises 14 residues. The germline V gene has CDR1 LNHDA and CDR2 SQIVND (reference sequence). The DNA for the CDR3 is TGTGCCAGTAGTATAGGGCTGAACACCGGGGAGCTGTTTTTT. Its protein is CASSIGLNTGELFF.

The chain couples TRBV28 to TRBJ1-2, with 8 bases aligning to TRBD1. Per germline, CDR1 MDHEN and CDR2 SYDVKM. The CDR3 extends over 15 amino acids. V trimming: 5 bases; J trimming: 4 bases; junction bases outside the gene matches: 9. CDR3 sequence: CASSPADRATYGYTF. The CDR3, as DNA: TGTGCCAGCAGTCCCGCGGACAGGGCGACCTATGGCTACACCTTC.

The V gene is TRBV11-2, the J gene TRBJ1-1, with D possibly being TRBD1 (5 bases). Germline-derived CDR1 and CDR2 are SGHAT and FQNNGV. This CDR3 is built from 11 residues. Deletions cut 6 bases from V and 10 bases from J, with 12 bases between. For the CDR3, the DNA is TGTGCCAGCAGTCAACAGGTCGGAGCTTTCTTT. Translated: CASSQQVGAFF.

This chain connects TRBV6-5 to TRBJ2-6; maybe TRBD2 (5 bases). V was trimmed by 3 bases and J by 6 bases, leaving 12 bases between them. Germline V gene data show CDR1 as MNHEY and CDR2 as SVGAGI. There are 15 residues in the CDR3. The CDR3 loop is CASSYRGSKANVLTF. CDR3 nucleotide sequence: TGTGCCAGCAGTTATAGAGGGTCTAAGGCCAACGTCCTGACTTTC.

This clone was found once. V usage is TRBV11-2 and J usage is TRBJ2-1; 10 bases align to TRBD2. The CDR3 runs to 16 residues. The J segment lost 4 bases and the V segment lost 5 bases, leaving 8 bases of the junction unmatched. Germline V gives CDR1 SGHAT, CDR2 FQNNGV. CDR3 sequence reads: CASSRKGLAAYNEQFF. For the CDR3, the DNA is TGTGCCAGCAGCCGAAAAGGACTAGCGGCTTACAATGAGCAGTTCTTC.

This chain uses TRBV7-8 with TRBJ2-6, with D possibly being TRBD1 (5 bases). CDR1 and CDR2 from the germline V gene are SGHVS and FQNEAQ. The CDR3 spans 17 residues. V was cut by 5 bases and J by 0 bases, with 14 bases left in between. Here the CDR3 reads CASSLYNTGSGANVLTF. The CDR3 DNA sequence: TGTGCCAGCAGCCTCTACAATACAGGCTCTGGGGCCAACGTCCTGACTTTC.

The V call is TRBV10-1, the J call TRBJ2-3; D might be TRBD1 (6 bases). The germline CDR1 and CDR2 sequences are WNHNN and SYGVQD (reference sequence). The CDR3 has 13 amino acids. The V gene lost 5 bases and the J gene lost 2 bases, with 8 bases spanning the gap. CDR3 amino acids: CASSRTATDTQYF. In nucleotides, the CDR3 is TGCGCCAGCAGTCGGACAGCCACAGATACGCAGTATTTT.

Details on this clone: At one of its ends the junction is not consistent with the germline gene, which may arise from a read error. The chain carries TRBV24-1 and TRBJ2-1, with D tentatively TRBD2 (5 bases). This CDR3 comprises 19 residues. Germline loops: CDR1 KGHDR, CDR2 SFDVKD. CDR3 sequence reads: CATSDLPSGGQDRNNKQFF. CDR3 DNA sequence: TGTGCCACCAGTGATTTGCCCTCGGGCGGGCAGGATCGGAACAATAAGCAGTTCTTC.